Included here is one TCR beta chain sequence, with context. The data derive from a study of cytomegalovirus exposure and HLA in healthy donors. The PCR used 60 Vbeta and 13 Jbeta primers. Data came from immunoSEQ multiplex PCR; TCRdb stores just in-frame clones and leaves some out. The sample records around 100,000 clones, roughly three quarters being singletons. The clonotype comes from a male donor in good health and CMV-seropositive. Sequencing was carried out using PBMCs.

CDR3 amino acids: CASSVGTIAQYF. Here the CDR3 DNA reads TGTGCCAGCAGTGTGGGGACAATTGCCCAGTACTTC. The chain has TRBV28 and TRBJ2-5, with D maybe TRBD1 (6 bases). CDR3 length: 12 residues. The germline V gene encodes CDR1 MDHEN and CDR2 SYDVKM. Between the trimmed V and J ends, which lost 5 bases and 9 bases, there was a span of 13 bases.